Listed here are 8 T cell receptor beta chains from one sample, sequenced in a study of blood T cell repertoires in COVID-19. Libraries were prepared by immunoSEQ multiplex PCR; TCRdb keeps only in-frame clonotypes and omits some of them. Counted here are under 100,000 clones, about 73% occurring once; the ten biggest clones make up just over 35%. The sequencing sample was made of peripheral blood. The source of these receptors is a man in his fifties or sixties with COVID-19, enrolled during active disease.

This clone was seen more than once but under ten times. V is TRBV5-1 and J is TRBJ1-2; TRBD1 matches 7 bases. The CDR3 is 13 residues long. Per the germline V gene, CDR1 is SGHRS and CDR2 is YFSETQ. V lost 4 bases and J lost 8; bases outside the gene matches: 8. The CDR3 DNA is TGCGCCAGCAGCCCGCAGACAGGGTCAGGCTACACCTTC. Translated, it gives CASSPQTGSGYTF.

The rearrangement uses TRBV7-3 and TRBJ2-5; 7 nucleotides agree with TRBD1. Looked up from germline, CDR1 is SGHTA and CDR2 is FQGTGA. CDR3 length: 13 amino acids. The ends lost 4 bases at V and 6 bases at J; junction bases unmatched: 5. CDR3 DNA: TGTGCCAGCAGCTCTACAGGGGATAAGACCCAGTACTTC. It specifies CASSSTGDKTQYF.

The CDR3 loop reads CASTQWEGHEQFF. CDR3 sequence (DNA): TGTGCCAGCACCCAGTGGGAGGGCCATGAGCAGTTCTTC. The J gene is TRBJ2-1, the V gene TRBV7-2; 7 nucleotides match TRBD2. The V gene end was trimmed by 7 bases and the J gene end by 8 bases; junction bases not matched to a gene: 8. Germline V lookup: CDR1 SGHTA, CDR2 FQGNSA. The CDR3 runs to 13 residues.

This sequence joins TRBV5-4 and TRBJ2-7, with TRBD1 identical over 7 bases. The trim removed 3 bases at V and 6 bases at J, leaving 6 bases unmatched. The CDR3 has 13 amino acids. Germline CDR1 and CDR2: SGHNT and YYREEE (reference sequence). The CDR3 DNA follows: TGTGCCAGCAGCTCGGGACAGTACGGCGAGCAGTACTTC. It is translated as CASSSGQYGEQYF.

A note on this clone: A junction boundary mismatches the germline segment, possibly from a read error. This chain links TRBV18 with TRBJ2-3; 12 bases are a match to TRBD2. The CDR3 has 12 residues. The germline V gene has CDR1 KGHSH and CDR2 LQKENI. Written as DNA, the CDR3 is TGTGCCAGCTCACAGGGACTAGCGGGTCAAGGTTTT. It specifies CASSQGLAGQGF.

This rearrangement joins TRBV27 to TRBJ2-7; tentative D call: TRBD2 (5 bases). The CDR3 covers 12 residues. With 6 bases removed from V and 0 bases from J, the gap between germline ends came to 6 bases. CDR1 is MNHEY, CDR2 SMNVEV, per germline (reference sequence). CDR3 region: CASRGSSYEQYF. As DNA, the CDR3 is TGTGCCAGCAGAGGGAGCTCCTACGAGCAGTACTTC.

This rearrangement joins TRBV5-1 to TRBJ2-5; 11 bases match TRBD2. The ends lost 3 bases at V and 5 bases at J; junction bases unmatched: 9. The CDR3 sequence is 16 residues long. CDR1 and CDR2 (germline): SGHRS, YFSETQ. The CDR3: CASSSPPSGGTETQYF. CDR3 nucleotide sequence: TGCGCCAGCAGCTCTCCCCCTAGCGGGGGGACGGAGACCCAGTACTTC.

This chain uses TRBV9 with TRBJ2-7, with 8 bases identical to TRBD1. The V gene's germline CDR1 is SGDLS and CDR2 YYNGEE. V shed 3 bases, J shed 4 bases, and the junction held 3 bases outside the gene matches. The CDR3 is 13 amino acids. CDR3 nucleotides: TGTGCCAGCAGCGCCACAGGGGGGTACGAGCAGTACTTC. Amino acids: CASSATGGYEQYF. Full variable domain (rest looked up from reference TRBV9 and TRBJ2-7): DSGVTQTPKHLITATGQRVTLRCSPRSGDLSVYWYQQSLDQGLQFLIQYYNGEERAKGNILERFSAQQFPDLHSELNLSSLELGDSALYFCASSATGGYEQYFGPGTRLTVT.